The sequence of this TCR beta chain was determined in a study of cytomegalovirus exposure and HLA in healthy donors. Points from the study as a whole: Later analysis associated a missense DCLRE1C variant with TCR beta V- and J-gene trimming.

The PCR employed 60 Vbeta primers together with 13 Jbeta primers. TCRdb's table, derived via immunoSEQ multiplex PCR, lists solely in-frame clones and lacks some. Here the sample spans 100,000 to 150,000 clones, under 12% being singletons. The sample holds a few counts of this clone. Its antigen remains unknown. A read error may produce the germline difference seen at one junction end. The CDR3 sequence is 15 residues long. Germline V CDR1 and CDR2: MNHNS, SASEGT. The specimen sequenced was PBMCs. The chain carries TRBV6-1 and TRBJ1-3; D gene unclear. The TCR comes from a woman between 18 and 30 years old in good health and CMV-seropositive. CDR3 sequence reads: CASSVATDSGNNIYF. The CDR3, as DNA: TGTGCCAGCAGTGTAGCGACGGACTCTGGAAACAACATATATTTT.